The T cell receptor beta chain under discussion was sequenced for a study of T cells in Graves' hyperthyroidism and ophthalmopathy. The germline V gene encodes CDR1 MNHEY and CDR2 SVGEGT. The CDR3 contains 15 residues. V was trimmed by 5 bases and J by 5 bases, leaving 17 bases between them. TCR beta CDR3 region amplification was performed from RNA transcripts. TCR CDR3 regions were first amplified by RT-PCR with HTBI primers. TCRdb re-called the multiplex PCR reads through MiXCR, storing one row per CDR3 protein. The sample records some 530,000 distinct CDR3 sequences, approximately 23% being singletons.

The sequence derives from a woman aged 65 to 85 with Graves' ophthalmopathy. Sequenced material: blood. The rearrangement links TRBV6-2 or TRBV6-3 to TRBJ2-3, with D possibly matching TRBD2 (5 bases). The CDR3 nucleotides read TGTGCCAGCAGTGAGGGTAGCTGGTTCGGAGATACGCAGTATTTT. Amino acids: CASSEGSWFGDTQYF.